These 10 T cell receptor beta chains share one sample of origin, sequenced in a study of early T cells in non-severe SARS-CoV-2 infection. MiXCR, run by TCRdb on the 5' RACE reads, gives a single entry per CDR3 protein. The data show tens of thousands of distinct CDR3 sequences, with roughly 13% seen just once and approximately 4.8% held by the top ten. The sample taken for sequencing was whole blood. The origin of the receptors is an adult who was a healthcare worker with PCR-confirmed SARS-CoV-2 infection or an uninfected control (not recorded which).

This clonotype was seen at least ten times. This chain uses TRBV6-1 with TRBJ2-3; 7 nucleotides align to TRBD2. Germline CDR1 and CDR2: MNHNS and SASEGT. The length of the CDR3 is 16 residues. The V segment lost 3 bases and the J segment 0 bases; nucleotides outside the gene matches: 6. CDR3 coding DNA: TGTGCCAGCAGTGACCCTAGCGGCGGTAGCACAGATACGCAGTATTTT. Translating it yields CASSDPSGGSTDTQYF.

This clonotype turned up a few times. The rearrangement links TRBV3-1 to TRBJ1-6; D gene ambiguous. The CDR3 extends over 14 amino acids. Trimming removed 1 base at V and 7 bases at J, with 8 bases between. Germline CDR1 LGHDT, CDR2 YNNKEL (reference sequence). The chain's CDR3 is CASSQVGRNSPLHF. CDR3 in DNA: TGTGCCAGCAGCCAAGTCGGAAGGAATTCACCCCTCCACTTT. The full variable domain, its missing parts supplied by reference TRBV3-1 and TRBJ1-6, is DTAVSQTPKYLVTQMGNDKSIKCEQNLGHDTMYWYKQDSKKFLKIMFSYNNKELIINETVPNRFSPKSPDKAHLNLHINSLELGDSAVYFCASSQVGRNSPLHFGNGTRLTVT.

A note on this clonotype: Because it lacks the conserved phenylalanine or tryptophan at the end, this CDR3 is likely a read error. The V call is TRBV5-6, the J call TRBJ2-1; D might be TRBD2 (6 bases). This CDR3 has 16 residues. V gave up 2 bases and J gave up 4 bases, with 16 bases separating them. Germline V CDR1 and CDR2: SGHDT, YYEEEE. CDR3 protein: CASSFSFGGSYNEQFY. The CDR3 bases are TGTGCCAGCAGCTTTAGTTTCGGGGGATCGTACAATGAGCAGTTCTAC.

There are many counts of this clonotype. V is TRBV7-3 and J is TRBJ2-1, with D possibly being TRBD2 (6 bases). Germline V gene data show CDR1 as SGHTA and CDR2 as FQGTGA. This CDR3 is built from 13 residues. V dropped 5 bases and J dropped 9 bases, with 14 bases sitting between them. CDR3: CASSTHGGVEQFF. The CDR3 DNA follows: TGTGCCAGCAGCACGCATGGAGGGGTTGAGCAGTTCTTC. The variable domain in full, with the rest retrieved from reference TRBV7-3 and TRBJ2-1, is GAGVSQTPSNKVTEKGKYVELRCDPISGHTALYWYRQSLGQGPEFLIYFQGTGAADDSGLPNDRFFAVRPEGSVSTLKIQRTERGDSAVYLCASSTHGGVEQFFGPGTRLTVL.

This clonotype has at least ten counts. This sequence joins TRBV4-1 and TRBJ1-5, with D maybe TRBD1 (6 bases). Germline lookup yields CDR1 MGHRA and CDR2 YSYEKL. V lost 0 bases and J lost 5, with 17 bases in between. The CDR3 extends over 17 amino acids. The chain's CDR3 is CASSQDNAGGGYQPQHF. The CDR3 DNA is TGCGCCAGCAGCCAAGATAATGCCGGAGGGGGGTATCAGCCCCAGCATTTT.

This clonotype came up a few times. This chain joins TRBV28 and TRBJ1-1, with D unclear. Germline values: CDR1 MDHEN, CDR2 SYDVKM. Trimming cost V 10 bases and J 2 bases, with 14 bases left between them. The CDR3 runs to 13 residues. The CDR3 loop reads CATQRVRNTEAFF. For the CDR3, the DNA is TGTGCCACACAACGGGTGAGAAACACTGAAGCTTTCTTT.

There are many counts of this clonotype. This chain joins TRBV25-1 and TRBJ1-3; 7 nucleotides match TRBD1. This CDR3 is 17 amino acids long. The germline V gene has CDR1 MGHDK and CDR2 SYGVNS. J lost 3 bases, V lost 3 bases, and 11 bases had no gene match. The CDR3 region has the DNA TGTGCCAGCAGTGATCTCACAGGGGCGCCGTATGGAAACACCATATATTTT. Translated: CASSDLTGAPYGNTIYF.

The sample holds many counts of this clonotype. The gene calls are TRBV18 and TRBJ1-5, with D unresolved. The length of the CDR3 is 14 residues. Germline CDR1 reads KGHSH; CDR2 reads LQKENI. The V and J ends lost 2 bases and 3 bases respectively, with 8 bases between them. The CDR3 DNA follows: TGTGCCAGCTCACCAAGCAGGTTCAATCAGCCCCAGCATTTT. It encodes CASSPSRFNQPQHF. Full variable domain (remainder filled in from reference TRBV18 and TRBJ1-5): NAGVMQNPRHLVRRRGQEARLRCSPMKGHSHVYWYRQLPEEGLKFMVYLQKENIIDESGMPKERFSAEFPKEGPSILRIQQVVRGDSAAYFCASSPSRFNQPQHFGDGTRLSIL.

This clonotype occurred a few times. The rearrangement uses TRBV10-3 and TRBJ2-1; TRBD2 matches at 13 bases. The CDR3 is 18 residues long. Germline V gene data show CDR1 as ENHRY and CDR2 as SYGVKD. The V and J ends lost 4 bases and 0 bases, in that order; junction bases with no gene match: 6. In DNA form, the CDR3 reads TGTGCCATCAGTGGGACTAGCGGGGGTTCTAGCTCCTACAATGAGCAGTTCTTC. Translation gives CAISGTSGGSSSYNEQFF.

This clonotype was detected many times. The V and J genes are TRBV2 and TRBJ2-7, with TRBD2 matching over 8 bases. The germline V gene has CDR1 SNHLY and CDR2 FYNNEI. There are 14 residues in the CDR3. Trimming removed 6 bases from V and 5 bases from J; junction bases left unmatched: 9. The CDR3 DNA is TGTGCCAGCAGGCCCGGTACGGGGGGGAACGAGCAGTACTTC. Protein sequence: CASRPGTGGNEQYF.